These 15 T cell receptor beta chains share one sample of origin, sequenced in a study of blood T cell repertoires in COVID-19. Measured with immunoSEQ multiplex PCR; TCRdb has only the in-frame clones, and not every one. The repertoire includes about 88,000 clones, 90% of them detected once, and about 1.7% sits in the top ten. Source material: peripheral blood. Source of these receptors: a man in his fifties or sixties with acute or convalescent COVID-19.

This chain uses TRBV19 with TRBJ2-7, with 9 bases identical to TRBD2. The V segment lost 3 bases and the J segment 5 bases; nucleotides outside the gene matches: 8. The CDR3 extends over 15 amino acids. Germline CDR1 reads LNHDA; CDR2 reads SQIVND (reference sequence). CDR3 sequence: CASSMRGGLTDEQYF. The CDR3 DNA is TGTGCCAGTAGTATGCGGGGGGGCTTAACGGACGAGCAGTACTTC.

The chain employs TRBV9 and TRBJ2-2, with D possibly matching TRBD2 (6 bases). This CDR3 is built from 14 residues. Trimming pared 3 bases from V and 5 bases from J, leaving 11 bases between. Germline V gene data show CDR1 as SGDLS and CDR2 as YYNGEE. The CDR3 region is CASSEGGTTGELFF. The DNA of the CDR3 is TGTGCCAGCAGCGAAGGCGGGACGACCGGGGAGCTGTTTTTT.

The chain links TRBV5-8 to TRBJ2-7, with D uncertain. The germline V gene has CDR1 SGHTS and CDR2 YDEGEE. Trimming cost V 3 bases and J 3 bases, with 7 bases left between them. The CDR3 runs 12 residues. CDR3: CASSYTYYEQYF. The CDR3 nucleotides read TGTGCCAGCAGCTACACATACTACGAGCAGTACTTC.

The chain is built from TRBV28 and TRBJ2-1, with a possible D match to TRBD1 (7 bases). The CDR3 length is 15 residues. V lost 4 bases to trimming and J lost 6 bases, with 16 bases between them. CDR1 and CDR2 from the germline V gene are MDHEN and SYDVKM. CDR3 sequence (DNA): TGTGCCAGCAGTTCCCCAGGGGGACTGCGCAATGAGCAGTTCTTC. It specifies CASSSPGGLRNEQFF. Filled out from reference TRBV28 and TRBJ2-1, the complete variable domain reads DVKVTQSSRYLVKRTGEKVFLECVQDMDHENMFWYRQDPGLGLRLIYFSYDVKMKEKGDIPEGYSVSREKKERFSLILESASTNQTSMYLCASSSPGGLRNEQFFGPGTRLTVL.

The rearrangement joins TRBV29-1 to TRBJ2-1; 8 bases match TRBD2. The germline V gene encodes CDR1 SQVTM and CDR2 ANQGSEA. Germline trimming cut 6 bases from V and 6 bases from J; bases unmatched to any gene: 10. The CDR3 length is 14 residues. The CDR3 reads CSVATGTRGNEQFF. The CDR3 bases are TGCAGCGTGGCAACCGGGACTAGAGGCAATGAGCAGTTCTTC.

The rearrangement joins TRBV7-9 to TRBJ1-2; 8 bases line up with TRBD1. Germline V CDR1 and CDR2: SEHNR, FQNEAQ (reference sequence). Trimming took 1 base from V and 4 from J; bases not matched to a gene: 5. The CDR3 loop spans 15 amino acids. CDR3 sequence (DNA): TGTGCCAGCAGCTTAGTTGATGGGACAGGCTATGGCTACACCTTC. As protein: CASSLVDGTGYGYTF.

This clone was seen a handful of times. V usage is TRBV15 and J usage is TRBJ1-6; D is ambiguous. Trimming removed 0 bases at V and 7 bases at J, with 4 bases between. The CDR3 has 13 amino acids. Germline V gives CDR1 LNHNV, CDR2 YYDKDF (reference sequence). The DNA of the CDR3 is TGTGCCACCAGCAGAGACATGAATTCACCCCTCCACTTT. This codes for CATSRDMNSPLHF.

This rearrangement joins TRBV11-2 to TRBJ2-1, with TRBD2 matching 11 bases. Germline lookup yields CDR1 SGHAT and CDR2 FQNNGV. The CDR3 spans 17 residues. J was trimmed by 7 bases and V by 5 bases; bases with no gene match: 13. CDR3 sequence reads: CASSRGGSGRVGNEQFF. Written as DNA, the CDR3 is TGTGCCAGCAGCAGGGGCGGTAGCGGGAGGGTCGGTAATGAGCAGTTCTTC. The whole variable domain, remainder taken from reference TRBV11-2 and TRBJ2-1, is EAGVAQSPRYKIIEKRQSVAFWCNPISGHATLYWYQQILGQGPKLLIQFQNNGVVDDSQLPKDRFSAERLKGVDSTLKIQPAKLEDSAVYLCASSRGGSGRVGNEQFFGPGTRLTVL.

This chain links TRBV3-1 (or the pseudogene TRBV3-2) with TRBJ1-6; unclear D gene. V was pared by 0 bases and J by 8 bases, with 5 bases between. There are 13 residues in the CDR3. From germline, CDR1 is LGHDT and CDR2 YNNKEL (reference sequence). In DNA, the CDR3 is TGTGCCAGCAGCCAAGATCGGGATTCACCCCTCCACTTT. It translates to CASSQDRDSPLHF.

The V and J genes are TRBV6-5 and TRBJ2-7, with D maybe TRBD1 (6 bases). The V end lost 7 bases, the J end lost 7 bases, and 17 bases lay between the germline ends. The CDR3 is 13 residues long. CDR1 is MNHEY, CDR2 SVGAGI, per germline. The CDR3 nucleotides read TGTGCCAGCAACCAGGGGTCGACGGGAGAGCAGTACTTC. It translates to CASNQGSTGEQYF.

This chain links TRBV9 with TRBJ2-7, with TRBD2 matching 8 bases. Germline V gene lookup returns CDR1 SGDLS and CDR2 YYNGEE. The CDR3 length is 14 residues. V shed 0 bases and J 5 bases; nucleotides not matched to a gene: 4. CDR3 DNA sequence: TGTGCCAGCAGCGTAGGTGGTAGCGGGGACGAGCAGTACTTC. Amino acid sequence: CASSVGGSGDEQYF.

The genes are TRBV4-1 and TRBJ2-2; no clear D gene. V lost 2 bases and J 6 bases, leaving 7 bases between the germline ends. The CDR3 is 13 amino acids. Germline loops: CDR1 MGHRA, CDR2 YSYEKL. DNA for the CDR3: TGCGCCAGCAGCCAAACTCAAGCCGGGGAGCTGTTTTTT. Translated: CASSQTQAGELFF.

The J gene is TRBJ2-7, the V gene TRBV19; D is perhaps TRBD2 (6 bases). The CDR3 covers 14 residues. Germline loops: CDR1 LNHDA, CDR2 SQIVND (reference sequence). Deletions cut 4 bases from V and 6 bases from J, with 16 bases between. The CDR3 reads CASSTQGAGGEQYF. The CDR3 bases are TGTGCCAGTAGTACTCAAGGTGCCGGGGGCGAGCAGTACTTC.

The chain carries TRBV11-1 and TRBJ2-7; D might be TRBD1 (8 bases). Trimming removed 4 bases at V and 2 bases at J, with 12 bases between. This CDR3 spans 14 amino acids. CDR1 SGHAT and CDR2 FQDESV come from the germline V gene (reference sequence). In nucleotides, the CDR3 is TGTGCCAGCAGCTACAGGGGGGGCCCCTACGAGCAGTACTTC. Residues: CASSYRGGPYEQYF.

As DNA, the CDR3 is TGCAGCATCGGACAGGGCACAGATACGCAGTATTTT. This encodes CSIGQGTDTQYF. J is TRBJ2-3 and V is TRBV29-1; 7 nucleotides match TRBD1. The CDR3 totals 12 residues. Per germline, CDR1 SQVTM and CDR2 ANQGSEA. Trimming removed 8 bases from V and 1 base from J; junction bases left unmatched: 3.